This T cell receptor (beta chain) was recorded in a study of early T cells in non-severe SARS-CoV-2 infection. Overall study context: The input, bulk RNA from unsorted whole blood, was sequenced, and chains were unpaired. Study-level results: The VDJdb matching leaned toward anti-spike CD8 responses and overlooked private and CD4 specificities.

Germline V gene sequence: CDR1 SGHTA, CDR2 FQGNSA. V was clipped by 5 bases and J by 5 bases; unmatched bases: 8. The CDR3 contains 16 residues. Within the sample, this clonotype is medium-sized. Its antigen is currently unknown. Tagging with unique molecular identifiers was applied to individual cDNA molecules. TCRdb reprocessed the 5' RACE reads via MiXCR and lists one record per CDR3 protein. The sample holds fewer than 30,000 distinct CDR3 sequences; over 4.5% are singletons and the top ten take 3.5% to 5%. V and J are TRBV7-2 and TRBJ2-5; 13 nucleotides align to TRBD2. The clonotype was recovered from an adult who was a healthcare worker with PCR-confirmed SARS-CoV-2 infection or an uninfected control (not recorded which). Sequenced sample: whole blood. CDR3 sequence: CASSLLAGGKGETQYF. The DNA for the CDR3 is TGTGCCAGCAGCCTACTAGCGGGAGGGAAGGGGGAGACCCAGTACTTC. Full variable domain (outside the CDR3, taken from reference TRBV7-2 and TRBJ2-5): GAGVSQSPSNKVTEKGKDVELRCDPISGHTALYWYRQSLGQGLEFLIYFQGNSAPDKSGLPSDRFSAERTGGSVSTLTIQRTQQEDSAVYLCASSLLAGGKGETQYFGPGTRLLVL.